This T cell receptor beta chain comes out of a study of beta chain features in type 1 diabetes. Study-wide results and limits: In comparison with healthy donors, patients had naive, central memory and Treg TCRB repertoires that appeared more similar.

All of the isolated RNA was reverse transcribed, so expressed TCRB transcripts were sequenced. Average reads for naive, central memory and regulatory T cell samples were roughly 3.5 million. Generated by immunoSEQ multiplex PCR, the TCRdb table keeps only in-frame clones and is missing some. The sample records 300,000 to 450,000 clones, approximately 12% being singletons. The CDR3 spans 14 residues. Per the germline V gene, CDR1 is SSHAT and CDR2 is FNYEAQ (reference sequence). This clone was observed a few times. The antigen remains undetermined. Mismatch with germline at one junction end may stem from a read error. Sorted CD4+ subsets: naive, central memory, regulatory, stem cell-like memory (CD45RO/CCR7/CD25/CD127/CD95/CD27 panel).

The chain employs TRBV7-7 and TRBJ2-5; 9 bases match TRBD2. This receptor was taken from a man aged 18 to 30 in good health. Sequencing was done on a sample of naive CD4+ T cells from blood. The CDR3 spells CASSFASGKETQYF. In DNA, the CDR3 is TGTGCTAGCAGCTTCGCTAGCGGGAAAGAGACCCAGTACTTC.